One and the same sample provided the 12 T cell receptor beta chains below, sequenced in a study of beta chain features in type 1 diabetes. Expressed TCRB transcripts were sequenced because the isolated RNA had all been reverse transcribed beforehand. The assay was immunoSEQ multiplex PCR, and TCRdb's table has in-frame clones only and misses some. The sample records 300,000 to 400,000 clones, 8% being singletons. Sequences were obtained from central memory CD4+ T cells from blood. The origin of the receptors is a young woman in good health.

The table lists this clone with a few counts. The J gene is TRBJ2-3, the V gene TRBV7-9; 7 bases match TRBD2. J gave up 6 bases and V 2 bases, and 11 bases lay outside the gene matches. In germline, CDR1 is SEHNR, CDR2 FQNEAQ (reference sequence). This CDR3 spans 16 amino acids. The CDR3 sequence: CASSLRSSGPADTQYF. CDR3 in DNA: TGTGCCAGCAGCTTAAGATCTAGCGGACCAGCGGATACGCAGTATTTT.

This clone was recorded many times. This chain connects TRBV28 to TRBJ2-7, with 10 bases fitting TRBD1. J lost 6 bases, V lost 6 bases, and 11 bases had no gene match. Looked up from germline, CDR1 is MDHEN and CDR2 is SYDVKM. The CDR3 consists of 15 residues. The CDR3 region has the DNA TGTGCCAGCAGCTCTCCGGGACAGGGGAACTTCGAGCAGTACTTC. This codes for CASSSPGQGNFEQYF.

This chain connects TRBV10-3 to TRBJ2-7; 9 bases agree with TRBD1. The CDR3 loop spans 14 amino acids. V was pared by 6 bases and J by 6 bases, with 9 bases of the junction left unmatched. Germline V gene sequence: CDR1 ENHRY, CDR2 SYGVKD. The CDR3 DNA follows: TGTGCCATCAGGGGACAGGGTGGGGACGGCGAGCAGTACTTC. The encoded protein is CAIRGQGGDGEQYF.

This clone has more than one count but fewer than ten. The gene calls are TRBV27 and TRBJ2-7; D unresolved. Trimming took 2 bases from V and 1 from J, leaving 6 bases between them. The CDR3 extends over 13 amino acids. The V gene's germline CDR1 is MNHEY and CDR2 SMNVEV (reference sequence). For the CDR3, the DNA is TGTGCCAGCAGTTTAGCTCATTCCTACGAGCAGTACTTC. Its translation is CASSLAHSYEQYF.

This sequence joins TRBV5-1 and TRBJ2-2; a weak D match, TRBD2 (5 bases). The CDR3 has 15 residues. Germline CDR1 SGHRS, CDR2 YFSETQ. The V gene lost 2 bases and the J gene lost 0 bases, with 8 bases spanning the gap. CDR3 bases: TGCGCCAGCAGCTTATTAGCGACGAACACCGGGGAGCTGTTTTTT. This sequence encodes CASSLLATNTGELFF.

In this sample, this clone turned up a few times. This chain uses TRBV7-2 with TRBJ2-2, with a weak D call TRBD2 (5 bases). V shed 4 bases and J shed 0 bases, with 6 bases lying between them. Germline CDR1 SGHTA, CDR2 FQGNSA. CDR3 size: 14 residues. The CDR3 is CASSSGANTGELFF. CDR3 nucleotide sequence: TGTGCCAGCAGCTCCGGGGCGAACACCGGGGAGCTGTTTTTT.

This clone was observed a few times. The J gene is TRBJ2-1, the V gene TRBV10-3; no definite D call. Germline values: CDR1 ENHRY, CDR2 SYGVKD. The CDR3 runs to 15 residues. V shed 4 bases and J shed 8 bases, with 18 bases lying between them. CDR3 loop: CAISGRAITRDEQFF. CDR3 nucleotide sequence: TGTGCCATCAGTGGCCGGGCTATAACGAGAGATGAGCAGTTCTTC.

This clone was counted a few times. This chain uses TRBV29-1 with TRBJ2-1, with TRBD1 identical over 8 bases. Germline-derived CDR1 and CDR2 are SQVTM and ANQGSEA. J lost 5 bases, V lost 6 bases, and 12 bases had no gene match. This CDR3 is built from 15 residues. CDR3 region: CSVPRQGKMDNEQFF. The DNA for the CDR3 is TGCAGCGTCCCTAGACAGGGGAAGATGGACAATGAGCAGTTCTTC.

The sample holds many counts of this clone. Within the sample, other DNA sequences also encode this same CDR3. The chain's CDR3 is CASSQVYKETQYF. CDR3 DNA: TGTGCCAGCAGCCAAGTCTATAAAGAGACCCAGTACTTC. The V and J genes are TRBV14 and TRBJ2-5, with D unclear. Germline loops: CDR1 SGHDN, CDR2 FVKESK. The CDR3 loop spans 13 amino acids. V lost 1 base to trimming and J lost 3 bases, with 6 bases between them.

As regards this clone: A much larger clone differs from this one at a single base, so this may be a read error. The gene calls are TRBV6-5 and TRBJ2-6; D gene unclear. The ends were cut back, 2 bases at V and 2 bases at J, with 1 base in the middle. Germline-derived CDR1 and CDR2 are MNHEY and SVGAGI. The CDR3 length is 13 residues. CDR3 DNA sequence: TGTGCCAGCAGTTACCCTGGGGCCAACGTCCTGACTTTC. Its protein is CASSYPGANVLTF.

The rearrangement joins TRBV28 to TRBJ2-5, with a weak D call TRBD1 (5 bases). The CDR3 has 16 amino acids. The germline CDR1 and CDR2 sequences are MDHEN and SYDVKM. Trimming stripped 3 bases from V and 5 bases from J, with 19 bases between. CDR3 sequence: CASSFQGHGFGETQYF. The DNA for the CDR3 is TGTGCCAGCAGTTTTCAGGGTCATGGGTTTGGGGAGACCCAGTACTTC.

Many counts were recorded for this clone. The rearrangement uses TRBV10-3 and TRBJ2-7; D may be TRBD1 or TRBD2 (6 bases each). CDR1 is ENHRY, CDR2 SYGVKD, per germline. This CDR3 spans 17 amino acids. Trimming stripped 3 bases from V and 2 bases from J, with 20 bases between. The CDR3 DNA follows: TGTGCCATCAGTGACCTCCGGAGGGGGGAAAGGGCCTACGAGCAGTACTTC. It specifies CAISDLRRGERAYEQYF.